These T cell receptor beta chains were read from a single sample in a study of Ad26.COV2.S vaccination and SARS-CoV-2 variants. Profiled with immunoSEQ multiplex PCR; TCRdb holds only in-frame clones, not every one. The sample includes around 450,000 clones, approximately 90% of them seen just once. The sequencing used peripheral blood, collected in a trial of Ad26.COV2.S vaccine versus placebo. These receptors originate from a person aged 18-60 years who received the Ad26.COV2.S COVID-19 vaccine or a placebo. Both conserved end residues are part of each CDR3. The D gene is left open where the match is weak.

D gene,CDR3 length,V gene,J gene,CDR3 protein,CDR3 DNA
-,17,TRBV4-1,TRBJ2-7,CASSQDEGSIYSYEQYF,TGCGCCAGCAGCCAAGACGAGGGCTCCATCTACTCCTACGAGCAGTACTTC
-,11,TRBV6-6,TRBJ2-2,CAIEGSGELFF,TGTGCCATCGAGGGGTCCGGGGAGCTGTTTTTT
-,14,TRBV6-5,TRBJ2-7,CASRRTDRNYEQYF,TGTGCCAGCAGGCGAACTGACAGGAACTACGAGCAGTACTTC
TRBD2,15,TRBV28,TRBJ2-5,CASSSPEAGGETQYF,TGTGCCAGCAGTTCCCCCGAGGCGGGGGGAGAGACCCAGTACTTC
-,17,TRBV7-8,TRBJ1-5,CASSFSLLRGPWQPQHF,TGTGCCAGCAGCTTCTCCCTCCTCCGGGGGCCATGGCAGCCCCAGCATTTT
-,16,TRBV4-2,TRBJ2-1,CASSQDLIGLVNEQFF,TGTGCCAGCAGCCAAGATCTTATAGGGTTGGTCAATGAGCAGTTCTTC
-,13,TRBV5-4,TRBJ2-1,CASSSAWGDEQFF,TGTGCCAGCAGCTCCGCTTGGGGAGACGAGCAGTTCTTC
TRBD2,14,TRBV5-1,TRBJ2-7,CASSAEGLSYEQYF,TGCGCCAGCAGCGCCGAGGGACTATCTTACGAGCAGTACTTC
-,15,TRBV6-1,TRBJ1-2,CASSDLGGEDYGYTF,TGTGCCAGCAGTGACCTTGGGGGCGAGGACTATGGCTACACCTTC
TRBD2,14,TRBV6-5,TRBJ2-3,CAIDRTSGVNTQYF,TGTGCCATCGACCGGACTAGCGGGGTGAATACGCAGTATTTT
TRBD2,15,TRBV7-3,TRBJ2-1,CASSLKTSGYNEQFF,TGTGCCAGCAGCTTAAAGACTAGCGGATACAATGAGCAGTTCTTC
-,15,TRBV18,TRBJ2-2,CASSPRSVNTGELFF,TGTGCCAGCTCACCACGGTCGGTGAACACCGGGGAGCTGTTTTTT